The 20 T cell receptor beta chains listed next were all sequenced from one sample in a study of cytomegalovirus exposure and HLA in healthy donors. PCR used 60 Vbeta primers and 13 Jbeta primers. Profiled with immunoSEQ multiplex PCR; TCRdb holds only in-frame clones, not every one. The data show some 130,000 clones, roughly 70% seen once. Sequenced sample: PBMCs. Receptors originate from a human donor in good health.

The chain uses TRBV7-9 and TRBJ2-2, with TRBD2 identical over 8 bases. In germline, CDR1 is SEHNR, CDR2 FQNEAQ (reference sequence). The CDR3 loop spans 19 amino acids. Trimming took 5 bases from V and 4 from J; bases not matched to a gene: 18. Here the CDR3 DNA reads TGTGCCAGCAGCCCGACAGGAGCGGGAGCCAGTTCGACCACCGGGGAGCTGTTTTTT. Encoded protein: CASSPTGAGASSTTGELFF. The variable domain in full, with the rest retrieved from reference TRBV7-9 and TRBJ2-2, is DTGVSQNPRHKITKRGQNVTFRCDPISEHNRLYWYRQTLGQGPEFLTYFQNEAQLEKSRLLSDRFSAERPKGSFSTLEIQRTEQGDSAMYLCASSPTGAGASSTTGELFFGEGSRLTVL.

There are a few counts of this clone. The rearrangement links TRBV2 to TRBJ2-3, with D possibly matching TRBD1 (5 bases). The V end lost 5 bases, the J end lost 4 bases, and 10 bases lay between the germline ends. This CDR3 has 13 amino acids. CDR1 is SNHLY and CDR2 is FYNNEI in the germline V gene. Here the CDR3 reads CASSLQGPDTQYF. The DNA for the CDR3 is TGTGCCAGCAGTCTCCAGGGCCCAGATACGCAGTATTTT.

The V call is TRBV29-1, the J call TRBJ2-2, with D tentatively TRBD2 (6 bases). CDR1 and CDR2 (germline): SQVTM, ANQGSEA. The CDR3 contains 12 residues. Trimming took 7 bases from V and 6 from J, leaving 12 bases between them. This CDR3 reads CSARRGAGELFF. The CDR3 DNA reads TGCAGCGCTAGGCGGGGAGCCGGGGAGCTGTTTTTT.

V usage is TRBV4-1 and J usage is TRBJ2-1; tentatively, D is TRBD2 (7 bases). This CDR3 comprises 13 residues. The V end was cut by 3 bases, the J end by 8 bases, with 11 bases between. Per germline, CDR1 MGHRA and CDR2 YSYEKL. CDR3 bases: TGCGCCAGCAGCCAGGGGGGGGGCCATGAGCAGTTCTTC. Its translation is CASSQGGGHEQFF.

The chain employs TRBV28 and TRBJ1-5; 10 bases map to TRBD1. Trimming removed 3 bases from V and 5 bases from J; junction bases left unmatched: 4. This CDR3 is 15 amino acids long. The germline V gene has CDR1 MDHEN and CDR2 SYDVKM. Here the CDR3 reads CASSLDRGYDQPQHF. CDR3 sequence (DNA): TGTGCCAGCAGTTTGGACAGGGGGTACGATCAGCCCCAGCATTTT.

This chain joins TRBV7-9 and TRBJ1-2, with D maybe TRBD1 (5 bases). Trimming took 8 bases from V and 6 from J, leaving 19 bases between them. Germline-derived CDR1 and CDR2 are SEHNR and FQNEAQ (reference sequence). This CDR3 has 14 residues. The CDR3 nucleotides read TGTGCCAGCGTGGGGCAGGGCGTAAAGGATGGCTACACCTTC. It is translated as CASVGQGVKDGYTF.

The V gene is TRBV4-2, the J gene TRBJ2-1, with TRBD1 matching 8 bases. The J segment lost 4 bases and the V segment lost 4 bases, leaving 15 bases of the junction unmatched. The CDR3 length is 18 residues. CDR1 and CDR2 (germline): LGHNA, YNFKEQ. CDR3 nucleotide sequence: TGTGCCAGCAGCCCTCTTAAAACCCCGGGACAGGAATACAATGAGCAGTTCTTC. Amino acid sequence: CASSPLKTPGQEYNEQFF.

The CDR3 loop is CASSQGLAGVDTQYF. DNA for the CDR3: TGTGCCAGCAGCCAGGGACTAGCGGGAGTAGATACGCAGTATTTT. This sequence joins TRBV5-4 and TRBJ2-3; TRBD2 matches 14 bases. Germline V gene lookup returns CDR1 SGHNT and CDR2 YYREEE (reference sequence). This CDR3 is built from 15 residues. J was trimmed by 5 bases and V by 4 bases; bases with no gene match: 3.

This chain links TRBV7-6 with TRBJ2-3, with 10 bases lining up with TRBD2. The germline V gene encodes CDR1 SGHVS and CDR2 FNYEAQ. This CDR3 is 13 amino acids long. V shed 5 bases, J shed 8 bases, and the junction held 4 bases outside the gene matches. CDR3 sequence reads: CASSPRLAGTQYF. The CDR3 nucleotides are TGTGCCAGCAGCCCGAGACTAGCGGGTACGCAGTATTTT.

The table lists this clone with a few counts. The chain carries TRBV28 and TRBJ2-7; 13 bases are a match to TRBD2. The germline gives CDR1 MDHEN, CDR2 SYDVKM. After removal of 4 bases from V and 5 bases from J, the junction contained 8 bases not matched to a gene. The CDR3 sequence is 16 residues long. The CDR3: CASSSTSGRAGDEQYF. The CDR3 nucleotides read TGTGCCAGCAGTTCCACTAGCGGGAGGGCCGGGGACGAGCAGTACTTC.

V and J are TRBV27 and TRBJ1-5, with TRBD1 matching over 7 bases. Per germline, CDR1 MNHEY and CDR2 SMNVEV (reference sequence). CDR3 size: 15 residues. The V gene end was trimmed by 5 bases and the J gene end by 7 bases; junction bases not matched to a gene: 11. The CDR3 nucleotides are TGTGCCAGCAGTCGACAGGGCGCCGGTACCCAGCCCCAGCATTTT. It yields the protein CASSRQGAGTQPQHF.

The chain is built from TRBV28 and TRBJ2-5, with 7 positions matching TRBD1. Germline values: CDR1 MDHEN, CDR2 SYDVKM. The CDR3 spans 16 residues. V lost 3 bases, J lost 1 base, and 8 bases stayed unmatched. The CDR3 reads CASSFRKTGVQETQYF. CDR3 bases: TGTGCCAGCAGTTTCCGGAAAACAGGGGTCCAAGAGACCCAGTACTTC.

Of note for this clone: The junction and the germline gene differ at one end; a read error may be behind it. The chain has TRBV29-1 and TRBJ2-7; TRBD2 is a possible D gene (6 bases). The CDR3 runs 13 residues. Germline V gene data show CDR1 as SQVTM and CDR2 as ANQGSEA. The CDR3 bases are TGCAGCGTTGACGCTAGCGACTCCTACGAGCAGTCCTTC. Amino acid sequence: CSVDASDSYEQSF.

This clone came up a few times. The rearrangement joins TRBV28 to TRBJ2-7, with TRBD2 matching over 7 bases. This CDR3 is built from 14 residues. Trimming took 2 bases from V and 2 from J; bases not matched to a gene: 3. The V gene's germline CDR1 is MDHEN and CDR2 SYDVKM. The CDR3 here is CASSLGGTTYEQYF. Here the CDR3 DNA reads TGTGCCAGCAGTTTAGGTGGGACTACCTACGAGCAGTACTTC.

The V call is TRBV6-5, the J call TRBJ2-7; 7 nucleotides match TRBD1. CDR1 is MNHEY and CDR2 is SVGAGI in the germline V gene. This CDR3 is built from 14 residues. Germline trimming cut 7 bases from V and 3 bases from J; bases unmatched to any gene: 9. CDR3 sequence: CASNGDGDSYEQYF. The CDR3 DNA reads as TGTGCCAGCAACGGAGATGGGGACAGCTACGAGCAGTACTTC.

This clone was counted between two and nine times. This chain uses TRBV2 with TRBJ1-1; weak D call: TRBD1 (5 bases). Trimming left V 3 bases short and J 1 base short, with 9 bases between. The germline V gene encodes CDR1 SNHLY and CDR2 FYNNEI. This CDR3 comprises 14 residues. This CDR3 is CASSDRVGNTEAFF. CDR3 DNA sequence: TGTGCCAGCAGTGACAGGGTAGGGAACACTGAAGCTTTCTTT.

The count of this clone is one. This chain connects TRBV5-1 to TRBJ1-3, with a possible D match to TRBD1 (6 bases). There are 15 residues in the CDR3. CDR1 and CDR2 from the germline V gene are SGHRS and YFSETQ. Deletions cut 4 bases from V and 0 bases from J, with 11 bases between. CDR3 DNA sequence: TGCGCCAGCAGCGGGGGCCGATACTCTGGAAACACCATATATTTT. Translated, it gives CASSGGRYSGNTIYF.

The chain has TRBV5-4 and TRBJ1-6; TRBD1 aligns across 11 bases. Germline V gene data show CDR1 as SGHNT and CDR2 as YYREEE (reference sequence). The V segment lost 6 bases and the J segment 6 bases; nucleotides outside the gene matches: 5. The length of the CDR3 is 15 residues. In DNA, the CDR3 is TGTGCCAGCACCGGGACAGGGGGGTTTAATTCACCCCTCCACTTT. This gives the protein CASTGTGGFNSPLHF.

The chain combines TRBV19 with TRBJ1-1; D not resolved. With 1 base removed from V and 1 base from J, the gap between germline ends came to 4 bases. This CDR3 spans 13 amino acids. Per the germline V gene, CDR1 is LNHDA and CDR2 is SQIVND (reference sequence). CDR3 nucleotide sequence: TGTGCCAGTAGTATAGGAGGGAACACTGAAGCTTTCTTT. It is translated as CASSIGGNTEAFF.

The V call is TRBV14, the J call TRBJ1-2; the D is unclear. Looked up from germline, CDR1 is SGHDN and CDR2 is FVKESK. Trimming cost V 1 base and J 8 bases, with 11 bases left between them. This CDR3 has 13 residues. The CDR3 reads CASSQVVGPGYTF. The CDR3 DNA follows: TGTGCCAGCAGCCAAGTTGTTGGGCCCGGCTACACCTTC.